This is a list of T cell receptor beta chains from one sample in a study of T cells expressing NK-cell markers. TCRdb reprocessed the 5' RACE reads and reports one entry per CDR3 protein, with no DNA. The sample includes about 460,000 distinct CDR3 sequences. Sequencing was done on a sample of blood T cells: a sorted CD56 or NKG2C T cell subset, CD4+ or CD8+ T cells, or bulk PBMC T cells (not recorded which). The origin of the receptors is a woman between 45 and 60 years old in good health. Both conserved end residues are part of each CDR3.

v_gene	j_gene	CDR3aa
TRBV20-1	TRBJ2-5	CSARDGHGRGETQYF
TRBV11-2	TRBJ1-1	CASSLGTVKAFF
TRBV30	TRBJ2-3	CAWSADAGGDTQYF
TRBV20-1	TRBJ1-5	CSARLGDPQPQHF
TRBV24-1	TRBJ1-2	CATSDPGYGYTF
TRBV5-1	TRBJ2-1	CASSPREASGRAGNEQFF
TRBV12-3/TRBV12-4	TRBJ2-1	CASSPLAGGGSYNEQFF
TRBV4-2	TRBJ2-5	CASSRTGEGETQYF
TRBV19	TRBJ2-1	CASKNVFSSYNEQFF
TRBV20-1	TRBJ2-2	CSASWKNTGELFF
TRBV7-9	TRBJ2-5	CASSLGQGGEETQYF
TRBV14	TRBJ2-1	CASSRTTSGYNEQFF
TRBV12-3/TRBV12-4	TRBJ2-7	CASSRRQGSYEQYF
TRBV24-1	TRBJ2-1	CATSDFRDRGYSEQFF
TRBV5-1	TRBJ2-1	CASSLAGSGSRNEQFF
TRBV4-1	TRBJ1-3	CASSQEESRHSGNTIYF
TRBV20-1	TRBJ1-4	CSAHSPSNRVEKLFF
TRBV6-5	TRBJ2-5	CASSSNRGQFQETQYF
TRBV24-1	TRBJ1-2	CATSDTDRLYGYTF
TRBV15	TRBJ2-2	CATSRHLAPANTGELFF
TRBV20-1	TRBJ2-1	CSAKTVASWSGDEQFF
TRBV27	TRBJ2-1	CASSRPLGGSYNEQFF
TRBV18	TRBJ2-5	CASSLGLAGEQETQYF
TRBV20-1	TRBJ2-1	CSARRISGLVYNEQFF
TRBV15	TRBJ2-1	CATRDRGSNYNEQFF
TRBV12-3/TRBV12-4	TRBJ2-3	CASFRTGATDTQYF
TRBV12-3/TRBV12-4	TRBJ1-1	CASRPGARGTEAFF